A selection of T cell receptor beta chains follows, all from one sample in a study of human CD8 memory T cell subsets. Using the 5' RACE reads, TCRdb records one entry per CDR3 protein without DNA. The repertoire table contains approximately 9,300 distinct CDR3 sequences. Sequenced sample: CD8+ stem-like memory T cells (TSCM and TCM) sorted from PBMCs. These receptors were taken from a human donor in good health. Both conserved end residues are part of each CDR3. Size tells how often a clone was seen (once, few, many) or the class of an expanded clone, and some rows leave it out.

j_gene	v_gene	abundance	CDR3aa
TRBJ2-4	TRBV4-1	.	CASSGGLAGGVQYF
TRBJ1-5	TRBV3-1	.	CASSQDLAENQPQHF
TRBJ2-2	TRBV6-5	medium-sized	CASSYYEVTGELFF
TRBJ2-2	TRBV20-1	.	CSARVPSGSTGELFF
TRBJ2-5	TRBV7-9	.	CASSPSGQQETQYF
TRBJ2-7	TRBV5-6	.	CASSSLDRPYEQYF
TRBJ1-2	TRBV7-2	medium-sized	CASSSSTGAYGYTF
TRBJ1-2	TRBV15	medium-sized	CATSREGATGSSGYTF
TRBJ2-1	TRBV6-6	.	CASSYSSGRFNNEQFF
TRBJ2-6	TRBV4-3	.	CASSQDPETGANVLTF
TRBJ1-2	TRBV28	.	CASSLGTTGYGYTF
TRBJ2-1	TRBV6-2/TRBV6-3	.	CASSFPGLGSLNEQFF
TRBJ2-7	TRBV28	.	CASSTRQGTPYEQYF
TRBJ2-3	TRBV27	.	CASSSYRDTQYF
TRBJ2-6	TRBV19	.	CASSKEGAFSGANVLTF
TRBJ2-7	TRBV7-9	medium-sized	CASSSTGVEQYF
TRBJ1-2	TRBV20-1	medium-sized	CSARDEADDYGYTF
TRBJ2-7	TRBV6-2/TRBV6-3	.	CASSYSREASGVTYEQYF
TRBJ2-3	TRBV6-6	.	CASSYSVGLARTDTQYF
TRBJ2-2	TRBV12-3/TRBV12-4	.	CASSLKGVTGELFF
TRBJ2-1	TRBV7-8	.	CASSLTGTIAVEQFF
TRBJ2-7	TRBV10-3	.	CAIGAGYEQYF
TRBJ2-7	TRBV13	.	CASSLRGYYEQYF
TRBJ2-1	TRBV9	.	CASSVNGRAYNEQFF
TRBJ2-1	TRBV12-3/TRBV12-4	medium-sized	CASTYFNGGNEQFF
TRBJ2-7	TRBV3-1	.	CASSQAGGEQYF
TRBJ2-2	TRBV23-1	medium-sized	CASTAPKLAGDLNTGELFF
TRBJ2-1	TRBV20-1	medium-sized	CSARSWVQSSYNEQFF
TRBJ2-1	TRBV20-1	.	CSAPNEASYNEQFF
TRBJ2-7	TRBV13	.	CASSLGDRDYEQYF
TRBJ2-7	TRBV10-3	.	CAISPGAGDRLYEQYF
TRBJ2-7	TRBV18	.	CASSPQPGAEQYF
TRBJ2-3	TRBV27	.	CASSFAYTGGETDTQYF
TRBJ2-7	TRBV9	.	CASSVAGTTGYEQYF
TRBJ2-1	TRBV3-1	.	CASRRPGQEQFF
TRBJ2-7	TRBV30	medium-sized	CAWTGWRNGDEQYF
TRBJ1-1	TRBV7-6	medium-sized	CASSLSSWGMNTEAFF
TRBJ2-3	TRBV9	.	CASSVEVAPEDTQYF
TRBJ2-7	TRBV4-3	.	CASSQDYALGAYEQYF
TRBJ1-2	TRBV12-5	.	CASGLVHDDFVRYGYTF
TRBJ1-6	TRBV7-2	medium-sized	CASSFPYSPLHF
TRBJ1-2	TRBV28	.	CASSTYSRRNYGYTF